Shown below are 8 T cell receptor beta chains from a single sample sequenced in a study of identical twins. TCRdb re-called the 5' RACE reads through MiXCR, storing one row per CDR3 protein. The sample includes a few hundred thousand distinct CDR3 sequences, around 9.6% of them seen just once. These sequences were also reported in another study, on yellow fever vaccine responses in identical twins.

Sequenced: PBMCs. The receptors come from a woman between 18 and 29 years old in good health.

J is TRBJ2-1 and V is TRBV12-3 or TRBV12-4; possible D gene TRBD1, 7 bases. V lost 2 bases and J 7 bases, leaving 15 bases between the germline ends. This CDR3 has 15 residues. CDR3 protein: CASSLRGGGKNEQFF. DNA for the CDR3: TGTGCCAGCAGTTTAAGAGGGGGCGGGAAGAATGAGCAGTTCTTC.

The chain uses TRBV6-6 and TRBJ2-5; 8 bases align to TRBD1. From germline, CDR1 is MNHNY and CDR2 SVGAGI (reference sequence). This CDR3 has 11 residues. The trim removed 6 bases at V and 7 bases at J, leaving 1 base unmatched. The CDR3 spells CASRGQGTQYF. The CDR3 DNA is TGTGCCAGCAGAGGACAGGGGACCCAGTACTTC.

In this sample, this clonotype turned up a few times. The chain carries TRBV2 and TRBJ2-7; 8 nucleotides match TRBD2. V dropped 4 bases and J dropped 5; count of bases not matched to a gene: 10. CDR3 length: 15 amino acids. CDR1 SNHLY and CDR2 FYNNEI come from the germline V gene. The CDR3 loop reads CASSVPTSASHEQYF. In nucleotides, the CDR3 is TGTGCCAGCAGTGTGCCGACTAGCGCGTCCCACGAGCAGTACTTC.

The J gene is TRBJ1-3, the V gene TRBV16; maybe TRBD1 (6 bases). The germline CDR1 and CDR2 sequences are KGHSY and FQNENV. The V end was cut by 0 bases, the J end by 4 bases, with 13 bases between. This CDR3 has 16 amino acids. CDR3 protein: CASSQSGRGGGNTIYF. CDR3 in DNA: TGTGCCAGCAGCCAATCCGGCAGGGGAGGAGGAAACACCATATATTTT.

This clonotype was counted between two and nine times. The chain joins TRBV5-6 to TRBJ2-5; possibly TRBD1 or TRBD2 for D (5 bases each). The CDR3 totals 14 residues. Germline CDR1 reads SGHDT; CDR2 reads YYEEEE. Trimming stripped 0 bases from V and 5 bases from J, with 11 bases between. Here the CDR3 DNA reads TGTGCCAGCAGCTTGGCGGGGCTTACGGAGACCCAGTACTTC. Translated: CASSLAGLTETQYF. The full variable domain, rest sourced from reference TRBV5-6 and TRBJ2-5, is DAGVTQSPTHLIKTRGQQVTLRCSPKSGHDTVSWYQQALGQGPQFIFQYYEEEERQRGNFPDRFSGHQFPNYSSELNVNALLLGDSALYLCASSLAGLTETQYFGPGTRLLVL.

The chain joins TRBV4-1 to TRBJ2-1; D possibly matches TRBD1 or TRBD2 (6 bases each). CDR1 is MGHRA and CDR2 is YSYEKL in the germline V gene. The length of the CDR3 is 22 residues. With 3 bases removed from V and 5 bases from J, the gap between germline ends came to 35 bases. CDR3 amino acids: CASSHPPALRGPTTKPNNEQFF. CDR3 bases: TGCGCCAGCAGCCATCCTCCCGCTCTACGGGGGCCGACTACGAAACCTAACAATGAGCAGTTCTTC.

This clonotype came up many times. The V call is TRBV12-3 or TRBV12-4, the J call TRBJ2-7; possibly TRBD2 for D (6 bases). The CDR3 is made up of 14 amino acids. Deletions cut 5 bases from V and 0 bases from J, with 11 bases between. Here the CDR3 reads CASSRGGTSYEQYF. In nucleotides, the CDR3 is TGTGCCAGCAGTAGAGGCGGGACCTCCTACGAGCAGTACTTC.

In its sample, this clonotype was seen many times. CDR3 region: CASSGKAGSYEQYF. In DNA, the CDR3 is TGTGCCAGCAGCGGTAAAGCTGGTTCCTACGAGCAGTACTTC. The chain is built from TRBV16 and TRBJ2-7; no firm D call. The CDR3 runs to 14 residues. Germline V gene sequence: CDR1 KGHSY, CDR2 FQNENV. V was cut by 5 bases and J by 1 base, with 12 bases left in between. The full variable domain, in which reference TRBV16 and TRBJ2-7 provide the parts outside the CDR3, is GEEVAQTPKHLVRGEGQKAKLYCAPIKGHSYVFWYQQVLKNEFKFLISFQNENVFDETGMPKERFSAKCLPNSPCSLEIQATKLEDSAVYFCASSGKAGSYEQYFGPGTRLTVT.